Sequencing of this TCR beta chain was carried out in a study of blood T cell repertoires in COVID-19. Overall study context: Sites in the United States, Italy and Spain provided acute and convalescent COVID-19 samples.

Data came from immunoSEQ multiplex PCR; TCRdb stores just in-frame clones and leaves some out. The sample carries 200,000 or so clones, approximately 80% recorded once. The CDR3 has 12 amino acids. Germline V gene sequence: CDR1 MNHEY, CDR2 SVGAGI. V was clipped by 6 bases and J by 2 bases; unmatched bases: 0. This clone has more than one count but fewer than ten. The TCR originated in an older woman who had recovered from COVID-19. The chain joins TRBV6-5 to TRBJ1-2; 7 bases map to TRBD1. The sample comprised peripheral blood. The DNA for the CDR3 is TGTGCCAGCAGACAGGGGAACTATGGCTACACCTTC. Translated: CASRQGNYGYTF.